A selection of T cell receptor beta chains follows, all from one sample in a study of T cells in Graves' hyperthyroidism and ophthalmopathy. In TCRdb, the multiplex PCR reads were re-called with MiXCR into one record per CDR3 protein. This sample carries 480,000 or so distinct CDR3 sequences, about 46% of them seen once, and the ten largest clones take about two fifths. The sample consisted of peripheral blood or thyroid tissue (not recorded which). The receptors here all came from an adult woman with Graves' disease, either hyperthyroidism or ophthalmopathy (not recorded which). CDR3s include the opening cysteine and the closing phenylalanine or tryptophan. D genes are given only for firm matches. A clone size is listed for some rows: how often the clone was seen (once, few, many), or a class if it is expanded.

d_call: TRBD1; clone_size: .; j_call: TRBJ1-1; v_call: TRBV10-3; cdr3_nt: TGTGCCATCAGTCCGGGACAGGGTAGCACTGAAGCTTTCTTT; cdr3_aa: CAISPGQGSTEAFF
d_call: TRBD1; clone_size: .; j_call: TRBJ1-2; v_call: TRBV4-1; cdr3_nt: TGCGCCAGCAGCCAGGGCCCGGGACAGGGGAACTATGGCTACACCTTC; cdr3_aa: CASSQGPGQGNYGYTF
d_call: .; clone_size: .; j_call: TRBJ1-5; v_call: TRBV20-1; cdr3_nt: TGCAGTGCTTATACCCGGGGGATCAGCAATCAGCCCCAGCATTTT; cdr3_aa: CSAYTRGISNQPQHF
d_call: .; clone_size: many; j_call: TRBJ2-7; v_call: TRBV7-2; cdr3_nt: TGTGCCAGCAGCTTAGTCGGGGTATACGAGCAGTACTTC; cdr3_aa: CASSLVGVYEQYF
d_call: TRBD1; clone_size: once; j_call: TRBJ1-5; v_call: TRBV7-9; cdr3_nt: TGTGCCACCAGGGGGGGAGGCAATCAGCCCCAGCATTTT; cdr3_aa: CATRGGGNQPQHF
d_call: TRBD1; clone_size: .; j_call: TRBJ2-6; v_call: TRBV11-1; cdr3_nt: TGTGCCAGCAGCGGGGGACAGGGGGCCAACGTCCTGACTTTC; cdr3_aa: CASSGGQGANVLTF
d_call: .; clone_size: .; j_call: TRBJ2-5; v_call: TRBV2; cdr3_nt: TGTGCCAGCAGTTTAAGAGAGGGGCCAGGGAAGTTGGGAGAGACCCAGTACTTC; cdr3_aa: CASSLREGPGKLGETQYF
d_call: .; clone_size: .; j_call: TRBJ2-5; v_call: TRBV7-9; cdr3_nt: TGTGCCAGCAGCCCCGAGGTCACAGGGAGGGAGACCCAGTACTTC; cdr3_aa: CASSPEVTGRETQYF
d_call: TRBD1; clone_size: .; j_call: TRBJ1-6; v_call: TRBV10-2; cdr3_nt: TGCGCCAGCATGGTTAGGACAGGGGCTTCACCCCTCCACTTT; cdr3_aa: CASMVRTGASPLHF
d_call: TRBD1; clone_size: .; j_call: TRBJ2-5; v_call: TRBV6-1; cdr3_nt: TGTGCCAGCATCGGCAGGGGGTTAGGAGAGACCCAGTACTTC; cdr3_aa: CASIGRGLGETQYF
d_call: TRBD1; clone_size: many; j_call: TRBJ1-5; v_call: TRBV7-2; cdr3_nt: TGTGCCAGCAGCCAAGGACAGGGGGTTCAGCCCCAGCATTTT; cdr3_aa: CASSQGQGVQPQHF
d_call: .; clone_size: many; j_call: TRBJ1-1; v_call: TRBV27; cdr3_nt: TGTGCCACCGGGACGGGGCCCATGAACACTGAAGCTTTCTTT; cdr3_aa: CATGTGPMNTEAFF
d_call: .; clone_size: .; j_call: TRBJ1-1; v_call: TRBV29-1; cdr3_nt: TGCAGCGTTAGACCCACAATGAACACTGAAGCTTTCTTT; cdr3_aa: CSVRPTMNTEAFF
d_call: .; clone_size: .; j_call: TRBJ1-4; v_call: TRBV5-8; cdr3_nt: TGTGCCGGCAGCTTGGATTCTGAAAAACTGTTTTTT; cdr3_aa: CAGSLDSEKLFF